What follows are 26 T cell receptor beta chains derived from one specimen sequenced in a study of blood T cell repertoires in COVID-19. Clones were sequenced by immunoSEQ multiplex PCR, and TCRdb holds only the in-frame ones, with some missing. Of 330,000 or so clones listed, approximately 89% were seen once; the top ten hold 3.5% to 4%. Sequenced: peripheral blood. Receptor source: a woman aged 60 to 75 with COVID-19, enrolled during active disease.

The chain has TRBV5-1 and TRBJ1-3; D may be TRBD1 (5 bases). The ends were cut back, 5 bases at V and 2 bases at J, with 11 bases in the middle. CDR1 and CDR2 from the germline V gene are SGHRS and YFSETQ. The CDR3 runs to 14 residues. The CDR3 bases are TGCGCCAGCAGACGGGGGATCCCTGGAAACACCATATATTTT. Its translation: CASRRGIPGNTIYF.

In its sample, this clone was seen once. CDR3 coding DNA: TGTGCCAGCAGGAAATCATCCCTACTGTACAATGAGCAGTTCTTC. This sequence encodes CASRKSSLLYNEQFF. The rearrangement joins TRBV5-8 to TRBJ2-1; D call uncertain. Germline CDR1 SGHTS, CDR2 YDEGEE. V shed 5 bases and J shed 4 bases, with 16 bases lying between them. The CDR3 is 15 residues long.

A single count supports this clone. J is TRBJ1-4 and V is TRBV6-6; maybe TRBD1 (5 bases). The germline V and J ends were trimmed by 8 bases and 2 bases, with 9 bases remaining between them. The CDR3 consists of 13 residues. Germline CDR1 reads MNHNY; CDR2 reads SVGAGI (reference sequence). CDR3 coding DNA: TGTGCCAGCGGGGGGTTGACTAATGAAAAACTGTTTTTT. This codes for CASGGLTNEKLFF.

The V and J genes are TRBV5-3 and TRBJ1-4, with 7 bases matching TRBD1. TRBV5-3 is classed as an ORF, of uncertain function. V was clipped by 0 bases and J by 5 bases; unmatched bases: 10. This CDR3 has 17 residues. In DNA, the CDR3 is TGTGCCAGAAGCTTGGATGTTCGTGGACAGGAGAATGAAAAACTGTTTTTT. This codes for CARSLDVRGQENEKLFF.

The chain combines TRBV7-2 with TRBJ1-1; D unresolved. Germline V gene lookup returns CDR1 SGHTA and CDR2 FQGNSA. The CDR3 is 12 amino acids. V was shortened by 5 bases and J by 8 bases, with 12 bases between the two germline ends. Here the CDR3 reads CASSPPSREAFF. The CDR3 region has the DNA TGTGCCAGCAGCCCACCCTCGCGAGAAGCTTTCTTT.

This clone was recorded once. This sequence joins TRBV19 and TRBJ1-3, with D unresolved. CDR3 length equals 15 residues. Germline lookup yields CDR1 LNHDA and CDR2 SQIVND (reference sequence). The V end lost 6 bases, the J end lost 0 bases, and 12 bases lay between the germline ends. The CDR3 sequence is CASRERGNSGNTIYF. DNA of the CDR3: TGTGCCAGTAGGGAGCGTGGCAACTCTGGAAACACCATATATTTT.

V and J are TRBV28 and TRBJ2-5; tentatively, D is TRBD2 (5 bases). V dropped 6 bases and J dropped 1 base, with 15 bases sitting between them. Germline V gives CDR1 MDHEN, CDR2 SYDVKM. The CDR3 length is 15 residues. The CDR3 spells CASSYRRGLQETQYF. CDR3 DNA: TGTGCCAGCAGCTACCGCCGGGGTCTCCAAGAGACCCAGTACTTC.

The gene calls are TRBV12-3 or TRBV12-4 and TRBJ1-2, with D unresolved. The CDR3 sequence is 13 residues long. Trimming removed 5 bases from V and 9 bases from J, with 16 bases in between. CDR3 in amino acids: CASSLASGSRYTF. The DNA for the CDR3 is TGTGCCAGCAGTCTCGCAAGTGGCAGTCGCTACACCTTC.

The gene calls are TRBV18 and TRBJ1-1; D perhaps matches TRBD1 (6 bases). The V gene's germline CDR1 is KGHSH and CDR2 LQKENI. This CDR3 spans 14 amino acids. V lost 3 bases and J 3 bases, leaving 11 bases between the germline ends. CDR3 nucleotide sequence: TGTGCCAGCTCACCTCTACAGGGTCACACTGAAGCTTTCTTT. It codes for CASSPLQGHTEAFF. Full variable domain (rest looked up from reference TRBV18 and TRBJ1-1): NAGVMQNPRHLVRRRGQEARLRCSPMKGHSHVYWYRQLPEEGLKFMVYLQKENIIDESGMPKERFSAEFPKEGPSILRIQQVVRGDSAAYFCASSPLQGHTEAFFGQGTRLTVV.

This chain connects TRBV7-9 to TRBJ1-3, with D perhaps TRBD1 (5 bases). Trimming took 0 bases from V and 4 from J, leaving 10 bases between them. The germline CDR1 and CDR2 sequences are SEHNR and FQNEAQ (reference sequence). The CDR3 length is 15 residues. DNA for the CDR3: TGTGCCAGCAGCTTAGCCAGGGCATCGGGAAACACCATATATTTT. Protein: CASSLARASGNTIYF.

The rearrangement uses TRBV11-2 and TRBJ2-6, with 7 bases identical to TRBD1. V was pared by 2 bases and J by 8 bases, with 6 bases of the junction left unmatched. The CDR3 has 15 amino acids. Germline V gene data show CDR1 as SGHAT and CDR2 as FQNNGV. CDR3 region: CASSLYDRATNVLTF. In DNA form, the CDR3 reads TGTGCCAGCAGCTTATACGACAGGGCGACCAACGTCCTGACTTTC.

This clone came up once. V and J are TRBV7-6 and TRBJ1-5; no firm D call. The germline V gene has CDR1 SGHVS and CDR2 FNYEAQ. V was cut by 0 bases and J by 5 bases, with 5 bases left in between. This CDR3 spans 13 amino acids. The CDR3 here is CASSLASDQPQHF. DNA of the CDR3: TGTGCCAGCAGCTTAGCGAGCGATCAGCCCCAGCATTTT.

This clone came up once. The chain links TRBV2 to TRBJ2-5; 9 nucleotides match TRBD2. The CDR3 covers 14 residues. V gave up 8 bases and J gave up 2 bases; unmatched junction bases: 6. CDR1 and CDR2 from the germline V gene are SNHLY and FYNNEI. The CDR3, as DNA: TGTGCCAGCCAAATAGCGGGGGTGCAAGAGACCCAGTACTTC. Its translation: CASQIAGVQETQYF.

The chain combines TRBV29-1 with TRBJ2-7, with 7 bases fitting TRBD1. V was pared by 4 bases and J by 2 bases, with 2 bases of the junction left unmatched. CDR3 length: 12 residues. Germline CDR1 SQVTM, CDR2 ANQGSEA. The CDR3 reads CSVATGAYEQYF. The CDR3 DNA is TGCAGCGTTGCCACAGGGGCCTACGAGCAGTACTTC.

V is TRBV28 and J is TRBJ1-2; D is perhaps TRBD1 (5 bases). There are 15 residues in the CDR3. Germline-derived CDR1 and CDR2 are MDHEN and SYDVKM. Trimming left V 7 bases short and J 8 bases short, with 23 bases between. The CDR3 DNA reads TGTGCCAGCATCCGGATTTCTAGCGGGGCATGGGGCTACACCTTC. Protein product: CASIRISSGAWGYTF.

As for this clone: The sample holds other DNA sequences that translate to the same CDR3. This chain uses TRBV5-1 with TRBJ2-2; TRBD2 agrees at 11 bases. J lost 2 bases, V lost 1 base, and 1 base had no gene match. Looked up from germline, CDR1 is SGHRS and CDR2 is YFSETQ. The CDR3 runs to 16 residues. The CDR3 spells CASSLLAGGNTGELFF. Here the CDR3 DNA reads TGCGCCAGCAGCTTGCTAGCGGGGGGTAACACCGGGGAGCTGTTTTTT.

This CDR3 is CATSDQTGPYGYTF. In DNA form, the CDR3 reads TGTGCCACCAGTGACCAGACAGGCCCCTATGGCTACACCTTC. The chain is built from TRBV24-1 and TRBJ1-2; TRBD1 is a possible D gene (6 bases). CDR1 is KGHDR, CDR2 SFDVKD, per germline. Trimming pared 4 bases from V and 4 bases from J, leaving 12 bases between. This CDR3 comprises 14 residues.

The CDR3 spells CASSRGGKGSEAFF. In nucleotides, the CDR3 is TGTGCCAGCAGTAGAGGGGGCAAGGGGTCTGAAGCTTTCTTT. This rearrangement joins TRBV27 to TRBJ1-1; 7 bases are a match to TRBD1. The CDR3 is made up of 14 amino acids. Trimming removed 5 bases from V and 6 bases from J; junction bases left unmatched: 9. CDR1 MNHEY and CDR2 SMNVEV come from the germline V gene (reference sequence).

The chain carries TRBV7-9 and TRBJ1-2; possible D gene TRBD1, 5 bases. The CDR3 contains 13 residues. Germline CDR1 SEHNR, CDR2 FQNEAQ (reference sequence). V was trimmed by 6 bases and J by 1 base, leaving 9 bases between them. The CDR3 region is CASRGPHNYGYTF. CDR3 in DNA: TGTGCCAGCAGGGGGCCCCATAACTATGGCTACACCTTC.

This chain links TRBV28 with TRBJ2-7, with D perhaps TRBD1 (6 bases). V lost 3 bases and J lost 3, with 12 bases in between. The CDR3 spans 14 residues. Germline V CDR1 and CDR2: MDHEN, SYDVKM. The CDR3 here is CASSFVEQGYEQYF. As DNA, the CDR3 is TGTGCCAGCAGTTTTGTAGAACAGGGCTACGAGCAGTACTTC.

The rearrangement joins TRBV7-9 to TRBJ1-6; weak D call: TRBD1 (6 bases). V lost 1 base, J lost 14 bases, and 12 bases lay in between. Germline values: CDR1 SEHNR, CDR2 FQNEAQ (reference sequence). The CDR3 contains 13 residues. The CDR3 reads CASSLGEGGALHF. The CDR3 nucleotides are TGTGCCAGCAGCTTAGGGGAGGGGGGAGCCCTCCACTTT.

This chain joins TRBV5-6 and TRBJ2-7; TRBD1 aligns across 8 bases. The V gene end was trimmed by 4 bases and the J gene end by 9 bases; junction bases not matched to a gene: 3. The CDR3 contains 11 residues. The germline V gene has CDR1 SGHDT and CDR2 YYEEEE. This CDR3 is CASSTGQGQYF. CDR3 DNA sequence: TGTGCCAGCAGCACCGGACAGGGGCAGTACTTC.

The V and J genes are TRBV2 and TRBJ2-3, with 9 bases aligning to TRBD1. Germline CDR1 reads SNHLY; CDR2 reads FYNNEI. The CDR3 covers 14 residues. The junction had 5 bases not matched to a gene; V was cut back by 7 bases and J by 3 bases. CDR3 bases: TGTGCCAGCACCCGGGGACAGGGAACAGATACGCAGTATTTT. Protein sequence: CASTRGQGTDTQYF.

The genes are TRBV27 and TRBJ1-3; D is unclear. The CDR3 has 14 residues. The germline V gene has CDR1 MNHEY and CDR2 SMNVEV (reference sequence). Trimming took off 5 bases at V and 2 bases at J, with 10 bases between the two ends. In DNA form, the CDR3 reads TGTGCCAGCAGTCGCGGAGAACCTGGAAACACCATATATTTT. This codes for CASSRGEPGNTIYF.

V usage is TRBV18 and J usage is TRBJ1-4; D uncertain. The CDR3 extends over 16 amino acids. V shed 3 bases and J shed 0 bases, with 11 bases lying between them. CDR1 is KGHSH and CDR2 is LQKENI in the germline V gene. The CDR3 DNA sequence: TGTGCCAGCTCACCGTGGACTCCTCCAACTAATGAAAAACTGTTTTTT. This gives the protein CASSPWTPPTNEKLFF. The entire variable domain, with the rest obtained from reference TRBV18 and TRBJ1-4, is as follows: NAGVMQNPRHLVRRRGQEARLRCSPMKGHSHVYWYRQLPEEGLKFMVYLQKENIIDESGMPKERFSAEFPKEGPSILRIQQVVRGDSAAYFCASSPWTPPTNEKLFFGSGTQLSVL.

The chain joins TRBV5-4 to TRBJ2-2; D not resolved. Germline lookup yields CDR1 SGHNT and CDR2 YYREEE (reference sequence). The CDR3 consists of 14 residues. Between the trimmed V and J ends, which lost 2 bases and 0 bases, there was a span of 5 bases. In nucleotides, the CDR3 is TGTGCCAGCAGCTTTTCATCGAACACCGGGGAGCTGTTTTTT. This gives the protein CASSFSSNTGELFF.